These 16 T cell receptor beta chains were all obtained from the same sample, sequenced in a study of molecular identifiers for immune sequencing clone quantification. Via MiXCR, TCRdb re-called the PCR reads, giving one row per CDR3 protein. The profile shows some 680,000 distinct CDR3 sequences, roughly 27% of them singletons. The sequencing input was naive CD8+ T cells from blood, with Jurkat cell RNA spiked in. Subset described: FACS-sorted CD8+CD4-CCR7+CD45RA+ naive T cells. The receptors here all came from a human donor in good health. Some libraries in this study had Jurkat cell RNA spiked in.

This clonotype came up many times. The chain has TRBV4-3 and TRBJ2-5; D perhaps matches TRBD2 (5 bases). Trimming stripped 3 bases from V and 4 bases from J, with 21 bases between. The CDR3 length is 17 residues. From germline, CDR1 is LGHNA and CDR2 YSLEER. This chain's CDR3 is CASSHDFPSRTGETQYF. CDR3 coding DNA: TGCGCCAGCAGCCACGATTTCCCCTCCAGGACTGGAGAGACCCAGTACTTC.

This clonotype was seen more than once but under ten times. The V gene is TRBV4-1, the J gene TRBJ2-3; TRBD2 matches at 8 bases. J was trimmed by 6 bases and V by 4 bases; bases with no gene match: 18. CDR1 and CDR2 from the germline V gene are MGHRA and YSYEKL. The CDR3 consists of 18 residues. The CDR3 is CASSLRESTLAGSDTQYF. CDR3 bases: TGCGCCAGCAGCCTCCGAGAGAGTACCCTAGCGGGTTCGGATACGCAGTATTTT.

There are a few counts of this clonotype. The rearrangement links TRBV27 to TRBJ2-1; the D gene could be TRBD1 or TRBD2 (5 bases each). CDR1 MNHEY and CDR2 SMNVEV come from the germline V gene (reference sequence). Deletions cut 6 bases from V and 8 bases from J, with 17 bases between. The CDR3 extends over 14 amino acids. As DNA, the CDR3 is TGTGCCAGCAGCTTGACTGGGGGAGCCTATGAGCAGTTCTTC. This gives the protein CASSLTGGAYEQFF.

Note on this clonotype: It differs at one base from a far larger clone, so likely a read error. The J gene is TRBJ2-7, the V gene TRBV5-3, with D possibly being TRBD1 (5 bases). TRBV5-3 is an ORF, and what it does is uncertain. V lost 10 bases to trimming and J lost 3 bases, with 14 bases between them. This CDR3 has 12 residues. CDR3 region: CAGSSQGYEQYF. The CDR3 DNA follows: TGTGCCGGCAGCTCCCAGGGCTACGAGCAGTACTTC.

This clonotype was detected only a few times. The rearrangement uses TRBV11-2 and TRBJ2-3; 9 nucleotides line up with TRBD2. The V and J ends lost 1 base and 4 bases, in that order; junction bases with no gene match: 6. From germline, CDR1 is SGHAT and CDR2 FQNNGV. This CDR3 comprises 16 residues. Here the CDR3 reads CASSLVSGRSADTQYF. The CDR3 nucleotides are TGTGCCAGCAGCTTAGTGAGCGGGAGGTCGGCAGATACGCAGTATTTT.

This clonotype was seen at least ten times. The chain recombines TRBV5-4 with TRBJ2-3; 15 bases fit TRBD2. CDR3 length: 18 amino acids. Germline V gene lookup returns CDR1 SGHNT and CDR2 YYREEE (reference sequence). Trimming took 4 bases from V and 2 from J; bases not matched to a gene: 8. This chain's CDR3 is CASSHGLAGGSSTDTQYF. The CDR3 nucleotides are TGTGCCAGCAGCCATGGACTAGCGGGAGGGTCTTCCACAGATACGCAGTATTTT.

The gene calls are TRBV7-2 and TRBJ2-1, with 10 positions matching TRBD2. The CDR3 is 21 residues long. Trimming took 5 bases from V and 10 from J; bases not matched to a gene: 29. Per the germline V gene, CDR1 is SGHTA and CDR2 is FQGNSA. The DNA for the CDR3 is TGTGCCAGCAGCCCCAAACAAACCCTACTCCCAGGGGCTAGCGGGAGAGGCGAGCAGTTCTTC. Translating it yields CASSPKQTLLPGASGRGEQFF. Based on the CDR3 plus reference TRBV7-2 and TRBJ2-1, the full variable domain is GAGVSQSPSNKVTEKGKDVELRCDPISGHTALYWYRQSLGQGLEFLIYFQGNSAPDKSGLPSDRFSAERTGGSVSTLTIQRTQQEDSAVYLCASSPKQTLLPGASGRGEQFFGPGTRLTVL.

V gene TRBV20-1 combines with J gene TRBJ2-7; 8 nucleotides agree with TRBD1. The junction had 9 bases not matched to a gene; V was cut back by 0 bases and J by 2 bases. The germline CDR1 and CDR2 sequences are DFQATT and SNEGSKA (reference sequence). This CDR3 region has 16 residues. The CDR3 bases are TGCAGTGCTAGAGAAGGTCTCGGGACAGGAGCCTACGAGCAGTACTTC. Residues: CSAREGLGTGAYEQYF.

The V call is TRBV24-1, the J call TRBJ1-1; no clear D gene. The CDR3 runs to 12 residues. Trimming shortened V by 4 bases and J by 8 bases, and 10 bases separated the two germline ends. CDR1 is KGHDR, CDR2 SFDVKD, per germline. The CDR3, as DNA: TGTGCCACCAGTGAATCTGACGGCGAAGCTTTCTTT. It translates to CATSESDGEAFF.

Ten or more counts support this clonotype. The V call is TRBV4-1, the J call TRBJ1-1; TRBD1 agrees at 7 bases. The V gene's germline CDR1 is MGHRA and CDR2 YSYEKL. With 1 base clipped from V and 4 bases from J, the junction kept 3 bases outside the gene matches. This CDR3 is 14 amino acids long. Here the CDR3 reads CASSQGQGATEAFF. In DNA form, the CDR3 reads TGCGCCAGCAGCCAAGGACAGGGTGCCACTGAAGCTTTCTTT.

This clonotype was observed many times. The chain recombines TRBV5-6 with TRBJ2-5; 14 positions match TRBD2. The trim removed 4 bases at V and 1 base at J, leaving 6 bases unmatched. Germline lookup yields CDR1 SGHDT and CDR2 YYEEEE. CDR3 length equals 17 residues. Written as DNA, the CDR3 is TGTGCCAGCAGCCAGGGACTAGCGGGAGTTCTCCAAGAGACCCAGTACTTC. Its protein is CASSQGLAGVLQETQYF.

In its sample, this clonotype was seen many times. The rearrangement uses TRBV20-1 and TRBJ1-5; unclear D gene. Germline-derived CDR1 and CDR2 are DFQATT and SNEGSKA (reference sequence). The CDR3 is 15 amino acids. V was shortened by 0 bases and J by 0 bases, with 9 bases between the two germline ends. The CDR3 region is CSARDRPDSNQPQHF. The DNA for the CDR3 is TGCAGTGCTAGAGATCGTCCAGATAGCAATCAGCCCCAGCATTTT.

A note on this clonotype: An end of the junction does not agree with germline; a read error may underlie this. The rearrangement joins TRBV20-1 to TRBJ1-2, with D tentatively TRBD1 (6 bases). Germline V gene sequence: CDR1 DFQATT, CDR2 SNEGSKA (reference sequence). The CDR3 consists of 15 residues. CDR3 bases: TGCAGTGCTAGAGATCCGACAGGAATCAACTATGGCCACACCTTC. It codes for CSARDPTGINYGHTF.

This clonotype was picked up many times. In nucleotides, the CDR3 is TGTGCCAGCAGTTTAATTACAGTCGAAGAGACCCAGTACTTC. As protein: CASSLITVEETQYF. J is TRBJ2-5 and V is TRBV28; no firm D call. V was clipped by 2 bases and J by 3 bases, with 10 bases between them. The CDR3 covers 14 residues. The germline CDR1 and CDR2 sequences are MDHEN and SYDVKM.

J is TRBJ1-2 and V is TRBV9, with TRBD1 identical over 9 bases. The V gene end was trimmed by 4 bases and the J gene end by 1 base; junction bases not matched to a gene: 8. The CDR3 has 16 amino acids. The V gene's germline CDR1 is SGDLS and CDR2 YYNGEE. CDR3 sequence: CASSLEQGAGNYGYTF. The CDR3 DNA is TGTGCCAGCAGCCTAGAACAGGGGGCTGGTAACTATGGCTACACCTTC. The full variable domain, its missing parts supplied by reference TRBV9 and TRBJ1-2, is DSGVTQTPKHLITATGQRVTLRCSPRSGDLSVYWYQQSLDQGLQFLIQYYNGEERAKGNILERFSAQQFPDLHSELNLSSLELGDSALYFCASSLEQGAGNYGYTFGSGTRLTVV.

In its sample, this clonotype was seen many times. The rearrangement joins TRBV28 to TRBJ2-7; possibly TRBD1 for D (5 bases). Germline loops: CDR1 MDHEN, CDR2 SYDVKM. The V end was cut by 3 bases, the J end by 3 bases, with 21 bases between. The CDR3 extends over 17 amino acids. The DNA of the CDR3 is TGTGCCAGCAGTTTTGTTAGGGGCCCACAAATAAACTACGAGCAGTACTTC. Its protein is CASSFVRGPQINYEQYF. The variable domain in full, completed from reference TRBV28 and TRBJ2-7, reads DVKVTQSSRYLVKRTGEKVFLECVQDMDHENMFWYRQDPGLGLRLIYFSYDVKMKEKGDIPEGYSVSREKKERFSLILESASTNQTSMYLCASSFVRGPQINYEQYFGPGTRLTVT.